This T cell receptor (beta chain) was retrieved from a study of cytomegalovirus exposure and HLA in healthy donors. This CDR3 comprises 15 residues. V shed 5 bases and J shed 5 bases, with 18 bases lying between them. The germline V gene encodes CDR1 GTSNPN and CDR2 SVGIG (reference sequence). It was with 60 Vbeta and 13 Jbeta primers that the PCR ran. Sequencing used immunoSEQ multiplex PCR; TCRdb keeps in-frame clones, though not all of them. Of under 200,000 clones listed, around 77% were seen once; the top ten hold 1%. This chain links TRBV30 with TRBJ1-4, with unresolved D. The receptor's source is a woman aged 45-65 years in good health and CMV-seropositive. The specimen was PBMCs. In DNA, the CDR3 is TGTGCCTGGGAACCGAATGGACGGGGAAATGAAAAACTGTTTTTT. Translation gives CAWEPNGRGNEKLFF.